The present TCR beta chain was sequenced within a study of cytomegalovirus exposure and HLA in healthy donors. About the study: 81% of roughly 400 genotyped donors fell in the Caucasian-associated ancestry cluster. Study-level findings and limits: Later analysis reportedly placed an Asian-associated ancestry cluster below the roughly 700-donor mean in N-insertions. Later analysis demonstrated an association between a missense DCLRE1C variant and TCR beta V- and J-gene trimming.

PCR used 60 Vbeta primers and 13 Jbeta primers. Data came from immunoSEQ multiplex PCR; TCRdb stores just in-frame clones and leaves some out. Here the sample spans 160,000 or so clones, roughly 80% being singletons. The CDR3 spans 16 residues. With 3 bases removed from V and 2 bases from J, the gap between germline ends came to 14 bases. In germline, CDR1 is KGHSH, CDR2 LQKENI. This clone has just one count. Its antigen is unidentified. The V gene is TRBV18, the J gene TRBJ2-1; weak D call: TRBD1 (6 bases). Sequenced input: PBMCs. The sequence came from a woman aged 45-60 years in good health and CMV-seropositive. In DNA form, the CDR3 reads TGTGCCAGCTCACCCCCGCAAGGGGGAACCTACAATGAGCAGTTCTTC. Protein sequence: CASSPPQGGTYNEQFF.